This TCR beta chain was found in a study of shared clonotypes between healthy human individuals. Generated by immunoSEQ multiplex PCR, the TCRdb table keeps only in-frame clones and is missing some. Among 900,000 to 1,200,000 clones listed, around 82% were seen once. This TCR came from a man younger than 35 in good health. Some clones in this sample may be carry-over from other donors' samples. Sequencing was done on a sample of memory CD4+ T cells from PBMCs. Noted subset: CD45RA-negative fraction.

CDR3 nucleotides: TGTGCCAGCAGTTTAAGAGCGGGAGGGACCTACAATGAGCAGTTCTTC. Translating gives CASSLRAGGTYNEQFF. The genes are TRBV28 and TRBJ2-1; 10 bases agree with TRBD2. The CDR3 is 16 residues long. Germline assignment: CDR1 MDHEN and CDR2 SYDVKM. Germline trimming cut 2 bases from V and 2 bases from J; bases unmatched to any gene: 3.